These 20 T cell receptor beta chains share one sample of origin, sequenced in a study of OX40 agonist ivuxolimab in advanced cancers. Profiled with immunoSEQ multiplex PCR; TCRdb holds only in-frame clones, not every one. In the table there are 45,000 to 60,000 clones, approximately 80% of which are singletons. The material sequenced was CD4+ or CD8+ T cells sorted from blood, taken in a trial of the OX40 agonist ivuxolimab. Source of these receptors: an adult with an advanced solid tumor such as melanoma, head and neck, liver or kidney cancer.

The chain employs TRBV21-1 and TRBJ1-6. TRBV21-1 is described as a pseudogene. The CDR3 covers 11 residues. The CDR3 region is CASSANSPLHF. The CDR3 DNA follows: TGTGCCAGCAGCGCAAATTCACCCCTCCACTTT.

CDR3 amino acids: CASSSSGDSTDTQYF. CDR3 DNA sequence: TGTGCCAGTAGCTCCTCTGGAGACAGCACAGATACGCAGTATTTT. J is TRBJ2-3 and V is TRBV19; no clear D gene. The germline CDR1 and CDR2 sequences are LNHDA and SQIVND (reference sequence). The V and J ends lost 6 bases and 0 bases respectively, with 13 bases between them. The CDR3 contains 15 residues.

The V and J genes are TRBV6-5 and TRBJ1-2, with D possibly being TRBD1 (5 bases). There are 12 residues in the CDR3. Germline CDR1 and CDR2: MNHEY and SVGAGI. V dropped 5 bases and J dropped 8 bases, with 12 bases sitting between them. The CDR3 DNA is TGTGCCAGCAGTCAGGGCTGGGGGGGCTACACCTTC. Protein: CASSQGWGGYTF.

J is TRBJ2-7 and V is TRBV6-6; possibly TRBD1 for D (6 bases). In germline, CDR1 is MNHNY, CDR2 SVGAGI (reference sequence). The CDR3 consists of 13 residues. V was cut by 6 bases and J by 3 bases, with 12 bases left in between. The CDR3 protein is CASSRTDGYEQYF. Here the CDR3 DNA reads TGTGCCAGCAGCCGGACAGACGGCTACGAGCAGTACTTC.

The CDR3 spells CASSQISGKNTGELFF. CDR3 DNA sequence: TGTGCCAGCAGCCAAATTAGCGGGAAGAACACCGGGGAGCTGTTTTTT. The rearrangement links TRBV11-2 to TRBJ2-2; TRBD2 aligns across 8 bases. From germline, CDR1 is SGHAT and CDR2 FQNNGV. After removal of 5 bases from V and 1 base from J, the junction contained 6 bases not matched to a gene. The CDR3 contains 16 residues.

The chain links TRBV10-3 to TRBJ1-1; a weak D match, TRBD1 (5 bases). Germline values: CDR1 ENHRY, CDR2 SYGVKD. The CDR3 has 15 residues. Trimming removed 3 bases from V and 1 base from J, with 12 bases in between. CDR3 DNA sequence: TGTGCCATCAGTGAAACTGGACAAAGGAACACTGAAGCTTTCTTT. It translates to CAISETGQRNTEAFF.

The chain employs TRBV18 and TRBJ1-1; 9 bases match TRBD1. This CDR3 has 15 residues. Losses at the gene ends were 6 bases for V and 7 bases for J; bases not matched to a gene: 12. Germline lookup yields CDR1 KGHSH and CDR2 LQKENI. Here the CDR3 reads CASSPRTGENDEAFF. The CDR3 DNA reads TGTGCCAGCTCCCCCAGGACAGGGGAAAATGATGAAGCTTTCTTT.

The V gene is TRBV19, the J gene TRBJ1-5; 11 bases fit TRBD1. Germline trimming cut 7 bases from V and 7 bases from J; bases unmatched to any gene: 9. Looked up from germline, CDR1 is LNHDA and CDR2 is SQIVND (reference sequence). The CDR3 consists of 15 residues. CDR3 in amino acids: CASKRDRGVAQPQHF. The CDR3 nucleotides read TGTGCCAGTAAGCGGGACAGGGGGGTAGCCCAGCCCCAGCATTTT.

The rearrangement links TRBV7-6 to TRBJ2-2, with a weak D call TRBD2 (6 bases). The CDR3 is 13 amino acids. Trimming pared 5 bases from V and 4 bases from J, leaving 8 bases between. Per the germline V gene, CDR1 is SGHVS and CDR2 is FNYEAQ. The CDR3 DNA follows: TGTGCCAGCAGCCCGCGGGGCACCGGGGAGCTGTTTTTT. It translates to CASSPRGTGELFF. The whole variable domain, filled in from reference TRBV7-6 and TRBJ2-2, reads GAGVSQSPRYKVTKRGQDVALRCDPISGHVSLYWYRQALGQGPEFLTYFNYEAQQDKSGLPNDRFSAERPEGSISTLTIQRTEQRDSAMYRCASSPRGTGELFFGEGSRLTVL.

The rearrangement links TRBV4-1 to TRBJ1-5; D remains unclear. The V end was cut by 4 bases, the J end by 3 bases, with 13 bases between. CDR3 length: 15 residues. Per the germline V gene, CDR1 is MGHRA and CDR2 is YSYEKL. The CDR3 nucleotides are TGCGCCAGCAGCCCTATCCCGGGGTTCAATCAGCCCCAGCATTTT. Translating gives CASSPIPGFNQPQHF.

This rearrangement joins TRBV7-2 to TRBJ1-5, with D possibly matching TRBD1 (5 bases). V lost 1 base and J lost 3, with 10 bases in between. Germline lookup yields CDR1 SGHTA and CDR2 FQGNSA. The CDR3 totals 15 residues. The CDR3 nucleotides are TGTGCCAGCAGCTTAGGGGACCTCCCCAATCAGCCCCAGCATTTT. Translation: CASSLGDLPNQPQHF.

The gene calls are TRBV7-9 and TRBJ1-1, with D unclear. The V gene lost 5 bases and the J gene lost 6 bases, with 16 bases spanning the gap. Germline assignment: CDR1 SEHNR and CDR2 FQNEAQ (reference sequence). The CDR3 has 14 amino acids. The CDR3 here is CASSLRIGVAEAFF. CDR3 bases: TGTGCCAGCAGCCTTCGAATCGGAGTAGCTGAAGCTTTCTTT.

The V call is TRBV27, the J call TRBJ1-2; TRBD1 matches at 9 bases. CDR1 is MNHEY and CDR2 is SMNVEV in the germline V gene (reference sequence). CDR3 length: 15 amino acids. V gave up 3 bases and J gave up 7 bases; unmatched junction bases: 9. Written as DNA, the CDR3 is TGTGCCAGCAGTTTCGCCGGGACAGGGAATATTGGCTACACCTTC. It codes for CASSFAGTGNIGYTF.

The chain has TRBV7-3 and TRBJ2-3; unclear D gene. This CDR3 is built from 12 residues. The V and J ends lost 1 base and 13 bases respectively, with 12 bases between them. Germline lookup yields CDR1 SGHTA and CDR2 FQGTGA. CDR3 nucleotides: TGTGCCAGCAGCTTAATATTGACCCTAGAGTATTTT. This translates into CASSLILTLEYF.

This clone was picked up a small number of times. The chain uses TRBV6-1 and TRBJ1-2, with 9 bases that match TRBD1. The V and J ends lost 6 bases and 5 bases, in that order; junction bases with no gene match: 10. The CDR3 has 15 residues. Germline CDR1 and CDR2: MNHNS and SASEGT. The CDR3 DNA sequence: TGTGCCAGCAGCCTGGGACAGGGAGAGGGATATGGCTACACCTTC. Translation: CASSLGQGEGYGYTF.

There are many counts of this clone. This sequence joins TRBV10-1 and TRBJ2-3, with a tentative D call TRBD1 (5 bases). In germline, CDR1 is WNHNN, CDR2 SYGVQD (reference sequence). V lost 2 bases to trimming and J lost 2 bases, with 8 bases between them. The CDR3 spans 14 residues. The CDR3 protein is CASSETGSTDTQYF. CDR3 sequence (DNA): TGCGCCAGCAGTGAGACAGGATCCACAGATACGCAGTATTTT.

V and J are TRBV14 and TRBJ1-1; perhaps TRBD1 as D (5 bases). Germline lookup yields CDR1 SGHDN and CDR2 FVKESK. Deletions cut 3 bases from V and 2 bases from J, with 13 bases between. CDR3 length equals 15 residues. CDR3 bases: TGTGCCAGCAGCCAGGGGCTTGGGGTAAACACTGAAGCTTTCTTT. This translates into CASSQGLGVNTEAFF.

The chain employs TRBV4-1 and TRBJ2-5, with a tentative D call TRBD2 (5 bases). V was clipped by 0 bases and J by 1 base, with 15 bases between them. CDR1 MGHRA and CDR2 YSYEKL come from the germline V gene. The CDR3 sequence is 17 residues long. The chain's CDR3 is CASSQDRLGLLQETQYF. Written as DNA, the CDR3 is TGCGCCAGCAGCCAAGACCGGTTAGGACTGCTCCAAGAGACCCAGTACTTC.

V usage is TRBV15 and J usage is TRBJ2-4; D not certain. The CDR3 runs 14 residues. The germline V gene has CDR1 LNHNV and CDR2 YYDKDF (reference sequence). The ends were cut back, 4 bases at V and 0 bases at J, with 7 bases in the middle. DNA of the CDR3: TGTGCCACCAGCAAAGAGTTAGCCAAAAACATTCAGTACTTC. Amino acid sequence: CATSKELAKNIQYF. Using reference TRBV15 and TRBJ2-4 for the parts outside the CDR3, the full variable domain is DAMVIQNPRYQVTQFGKPVTLSCSQTLNHNVMYWYQQKSSQAPKLLFHYYDKDFNNEADTPDNFQSRRPNTSFCFLDIRSPGLGDTAMYLCATSKELAKNIQYFGAGTRLSVL.

In its sample, this clone was seen once. In DNA, the CDR3 is TGTGCCAGCAGCTTAGTCGCAGGGGGAAAGTACGAGCAGTACTTC. This translates into CASSLVAGGKYEQYF. The rearrangement uses TRBV7-8 and TRBJ2-7; 7 bases line up with TRBD1. Per the germline V gene, CDR1 is SGHVS and CDR2 is FQNEAQ. The V and J ends lost 1 base and 4 bases, in that order; junction bases with no gene match: 7. CDR3 length equals 15 residues.